This T cell receptor beta chain was identified in a study of metastatic and nonmetastatic thyroid tumors. Study-level information: The authors compared repertoires across blood and tumor or nodule tissue from malignant and benign thyroid patients.

Germline assignment: CDR1 SNHLY and CDR2 FYNNEI. Trimming removed 6 bases from V and 3 bases from J, with 14 bases in between. CDR3 length: 14 amino acids. Regarding the study as a whole: Compared with benign nodules, malignant thyroid tumors were reported to have significantly higher TCR beta diversity in both blood and tumor.

This clone was seen at least ten times. Its antigen is as yet unknown. Authors' analysis steps: A classifier of distant metastasis in papillary thyroid cancer was built from CDR3 differences (across clinicopathological groups). TCRdb re-called the PCR reads through MiXCR. These V and J calls are TCRdb output, not the study's own analysis. The repertoire holds about 59,000 clones, with 15% to 20% as singletons. All patients were untreated before thyroid surgery. This TCR came from a male donor with papillary thyroid cancer or a benign thyroid nodule (not recorded which). Some clones in this sample may be carry-over from other donors' samples. V is TRBV2 and J is TRBJ1-1, with D possibly being TRBD1 (6 bases). The sample comprised blood. CDR3 sequence reads: CASRRGAGDTEAFF. CDR3 sequence (DNA): TGTGCCAGCAGGAGGGGGGCAGGGGACACTGAAGCTTTCTTT.